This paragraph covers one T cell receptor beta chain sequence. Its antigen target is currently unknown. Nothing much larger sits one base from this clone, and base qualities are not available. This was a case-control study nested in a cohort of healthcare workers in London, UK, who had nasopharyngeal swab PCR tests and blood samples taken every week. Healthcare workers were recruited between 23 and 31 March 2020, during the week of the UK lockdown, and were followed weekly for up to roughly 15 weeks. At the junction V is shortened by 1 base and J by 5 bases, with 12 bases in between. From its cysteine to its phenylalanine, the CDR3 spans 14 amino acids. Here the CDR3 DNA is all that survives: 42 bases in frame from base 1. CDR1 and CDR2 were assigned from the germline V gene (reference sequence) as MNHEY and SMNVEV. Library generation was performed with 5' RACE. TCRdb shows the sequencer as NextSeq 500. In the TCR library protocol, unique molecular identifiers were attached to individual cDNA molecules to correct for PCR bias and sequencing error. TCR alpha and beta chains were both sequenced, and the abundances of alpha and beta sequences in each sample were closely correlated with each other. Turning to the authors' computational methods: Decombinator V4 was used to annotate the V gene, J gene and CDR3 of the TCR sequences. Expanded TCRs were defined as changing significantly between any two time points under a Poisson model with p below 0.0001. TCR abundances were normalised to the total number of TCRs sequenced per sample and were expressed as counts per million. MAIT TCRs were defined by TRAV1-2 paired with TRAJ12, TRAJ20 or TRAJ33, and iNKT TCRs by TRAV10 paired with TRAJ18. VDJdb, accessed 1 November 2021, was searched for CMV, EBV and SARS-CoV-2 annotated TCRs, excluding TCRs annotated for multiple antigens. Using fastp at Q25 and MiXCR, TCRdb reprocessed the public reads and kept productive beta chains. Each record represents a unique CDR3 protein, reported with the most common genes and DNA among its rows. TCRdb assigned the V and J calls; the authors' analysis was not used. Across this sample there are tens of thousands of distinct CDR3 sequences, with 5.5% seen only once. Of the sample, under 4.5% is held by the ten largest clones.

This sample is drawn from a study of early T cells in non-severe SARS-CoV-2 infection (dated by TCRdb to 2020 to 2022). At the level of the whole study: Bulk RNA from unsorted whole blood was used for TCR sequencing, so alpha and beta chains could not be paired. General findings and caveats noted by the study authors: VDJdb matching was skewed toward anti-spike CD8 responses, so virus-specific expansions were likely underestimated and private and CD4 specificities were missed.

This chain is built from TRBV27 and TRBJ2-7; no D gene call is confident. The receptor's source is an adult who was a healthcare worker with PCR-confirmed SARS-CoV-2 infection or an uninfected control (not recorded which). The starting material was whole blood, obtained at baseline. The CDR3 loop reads CASSLYLGSHEQYF. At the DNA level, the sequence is TGTGCCAGCAGTTTATACCTCGGGTCCCACGAGCAGTACTTC.